This T cell receptor (beta chain) derives from a study of early T cells in non-severe SARS-CoV-2 infection. At the level of the study: From unsorted whole blood, bulk RNA was sequenced, and the chains remained unpaired.

Attachment of unique molecular identifiers was made to individual cDNA molecules. TCRdb reprocessed the 5' RACE reads via MiXCR and lists one record per CDR3 protein. This table holds tens of thousands of distinct CDR3 sequences, around 3.9% found once. Trimming took off 2 bases at V and 2 bases at J, with 10 bases between the two ends. Germline CDR1 reads SGHAT; CDR2 reads FQNNGV. This CDR3 comprises 16 residues. In this sample, this clonotype turned up many times. What it binds is unknown. Study-level findings and limits: Private and CD4 specificities were missed by VDJdb matching, skewed to anti-spike CD8.

Sequenced material: whole blood. The receptor was derived from an adult who was a healthcare worker with PCR-confirmed SARS-CoV-2 infection or an uninfected control (not recorded which). The rearrangement joins TRBV11-2 to TRBJ2-6; tentatively, D is TRBD1 (5 bases). In DNA, the CDR3 is TGTGCCAGCAGCTTAAAGGGGTTAGCTGGGGCCAACGTCCTGACTTTC. This codes for CASSLKGLAGANVLTF.